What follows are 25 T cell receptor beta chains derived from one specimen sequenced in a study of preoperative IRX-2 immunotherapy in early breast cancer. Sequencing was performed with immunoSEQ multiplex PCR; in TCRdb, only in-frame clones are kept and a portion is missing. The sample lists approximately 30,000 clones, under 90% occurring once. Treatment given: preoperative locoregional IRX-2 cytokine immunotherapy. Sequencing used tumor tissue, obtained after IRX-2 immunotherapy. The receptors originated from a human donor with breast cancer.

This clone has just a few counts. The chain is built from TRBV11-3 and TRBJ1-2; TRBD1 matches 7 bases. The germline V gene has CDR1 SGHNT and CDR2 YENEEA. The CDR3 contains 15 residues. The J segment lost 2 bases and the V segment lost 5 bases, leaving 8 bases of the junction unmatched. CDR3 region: CASSGPGGGNYGYTF. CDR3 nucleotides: TGTGCCAGCAGCGGGCCTGGAGGGGGCAACTATGGCTACACCTTC.

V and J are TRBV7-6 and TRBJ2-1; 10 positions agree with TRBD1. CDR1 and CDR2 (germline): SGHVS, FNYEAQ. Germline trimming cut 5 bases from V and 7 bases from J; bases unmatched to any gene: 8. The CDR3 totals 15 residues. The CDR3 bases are TGTGCCAGCAGCCAATGGGGGACAGGGGAAAATGAGCAGTTCTTC. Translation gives CASSQWGTGENEQFF.

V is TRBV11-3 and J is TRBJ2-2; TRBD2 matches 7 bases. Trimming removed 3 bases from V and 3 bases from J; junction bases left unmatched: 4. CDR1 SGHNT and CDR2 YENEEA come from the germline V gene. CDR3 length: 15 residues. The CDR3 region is CASSLFTSDTGELFF. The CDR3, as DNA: TGTGCCAGCAGCTTGTTTACTAGCGACACCGGGGAGCTGTTTTTT. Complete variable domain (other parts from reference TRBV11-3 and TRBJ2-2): EAGVVQSPRYKIIEKKQPVAFWCNPISGHNTLYWYLQNLGQGPELLIRYENEEAVDDSQLPKDRFSAERLKGVDSTLKIQPAELGDSAVYLCASSLFTSDTGELFFGEGSRLTVL.

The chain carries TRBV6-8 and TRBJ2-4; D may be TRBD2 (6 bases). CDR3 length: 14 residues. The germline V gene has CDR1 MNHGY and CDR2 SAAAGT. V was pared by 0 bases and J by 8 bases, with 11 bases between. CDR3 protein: CASSYSTGLDIQYF. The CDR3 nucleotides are TGTGCCAGCAGTTACTCTACGGGACTGGACATTCAGTACTTC.

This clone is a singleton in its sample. The CDR3 here is CASSQEWDRGIEKLFF. The CDR3 nucleotides read TGCGCCAGCAGCCAAGAATGGGACAGGGGGATTGAAAAACTGTTTTTT. V usage is TRBV23-1 and J usage is TRBJ1-4; 11 nucleotides align to TRBD1. TRBV23-1 is an ORF for which the function is uncertain. Unmatched junction bases numbered 10, after V lost 6 bases and J lost 7 bases. The CDR3 loop spans 16 amino acids.

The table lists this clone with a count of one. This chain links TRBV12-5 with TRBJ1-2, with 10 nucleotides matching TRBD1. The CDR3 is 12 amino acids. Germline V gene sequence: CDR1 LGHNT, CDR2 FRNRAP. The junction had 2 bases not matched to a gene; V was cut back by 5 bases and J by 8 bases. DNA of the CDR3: TGTGCTAGTGGTAGGGACAGGGGCGGCTACACCTTC. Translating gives CASGRDRGGYTF.

The CDR3 loop reads CASTRATGSNQPQHF. In DNA form, the CDR3 reads TGTGCCAGCACCCGGGCGACAGGGAGCAATCAGCCCCAGCATTTT. The chain has TRBV6-8 and TRBJ1-5; 7 nucleotides agree with TRBD1. The CDR3 runs to 15 residues. Germline assignment: CDR1 MNHGY and CDR2 SAAAGT. J lost 1 base, V lost 7 bases, and 7 bases had no gene match.

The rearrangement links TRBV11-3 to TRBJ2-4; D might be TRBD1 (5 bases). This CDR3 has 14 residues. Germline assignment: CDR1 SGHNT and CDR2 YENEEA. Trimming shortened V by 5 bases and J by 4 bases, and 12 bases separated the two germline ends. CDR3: CASSPRVSKNIQYF. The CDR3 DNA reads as TGTGCCAGCAGCCCCAGGGTCAGTAAAAACATTCAGTACTTC.

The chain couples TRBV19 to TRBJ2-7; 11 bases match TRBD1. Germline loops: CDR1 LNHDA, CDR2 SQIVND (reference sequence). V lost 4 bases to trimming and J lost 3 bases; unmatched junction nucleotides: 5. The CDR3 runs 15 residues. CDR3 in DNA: TGTGCCAGTAGTACGGCCGGGACAGGGGGCTACGAGCAGTACTTC. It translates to CASSTAGTGGYEQYF. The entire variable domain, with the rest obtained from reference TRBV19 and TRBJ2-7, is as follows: DGGITQSPKYLFRKEGQNVTLSCEQNLNHDAMYWYRQDPGQGLRLIYYSQIVNDFQKGDIAEGYSVSREKKESFPLTVTSAQKNPTAFYLCASSTAGTGGYEQYFGPGTRLTVT.

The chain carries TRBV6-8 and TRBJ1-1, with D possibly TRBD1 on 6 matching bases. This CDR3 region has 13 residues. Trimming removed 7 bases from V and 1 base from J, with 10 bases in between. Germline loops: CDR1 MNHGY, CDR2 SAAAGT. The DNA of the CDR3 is TGTGCCAGCACCATCAGGGGGAACACTGAAGCTTTCTTT. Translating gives CASTIRGNTEAFF.

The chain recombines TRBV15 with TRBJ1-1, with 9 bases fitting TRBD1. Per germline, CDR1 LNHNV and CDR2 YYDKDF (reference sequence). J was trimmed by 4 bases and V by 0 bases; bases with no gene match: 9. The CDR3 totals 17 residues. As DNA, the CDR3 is TGTGCCACCAGCAGAGATCATCTAGGACAGGGGTCCACTGAAGCTTTCTTT. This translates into CATSRDHLGQGSTEAFF. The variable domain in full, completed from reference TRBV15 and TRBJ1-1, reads DAMVIQNPRYQVTQFGKPVTLSCSQTLNHNVMYWYQQKSSQAPKLLFHYYDKDFNNEADTPDNFQSRRPNTSFCFLDIRSPGLGDTAMYLCATSRDHLGQGSTEAFFGQGTRLTVV.

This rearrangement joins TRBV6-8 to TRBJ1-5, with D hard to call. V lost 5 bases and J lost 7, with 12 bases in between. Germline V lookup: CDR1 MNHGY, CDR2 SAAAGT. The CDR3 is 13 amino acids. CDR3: CASSDEGGQPQHF. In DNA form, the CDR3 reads TGTGCCAGCAGTGACGAGGGTGGGCAGCCCCAGCATTTT.

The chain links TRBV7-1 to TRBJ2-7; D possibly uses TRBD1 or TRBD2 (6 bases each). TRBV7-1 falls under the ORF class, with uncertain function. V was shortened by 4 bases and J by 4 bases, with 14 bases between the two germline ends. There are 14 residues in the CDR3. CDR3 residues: CASSLVLGGYEQYF. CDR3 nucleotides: TGTGCCAGCAGCTTAGTTTTAGGGGGGTACGAGCAGTACTTC.

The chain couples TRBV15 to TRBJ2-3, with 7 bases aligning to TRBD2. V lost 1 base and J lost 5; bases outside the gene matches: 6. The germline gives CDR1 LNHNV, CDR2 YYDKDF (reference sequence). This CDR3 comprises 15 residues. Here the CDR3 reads CATSRVTGREDTQYF. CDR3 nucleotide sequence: TGTGCCACCAGCAGAGTAACGGGGAGGGAAGATACGCAGTATTTT.

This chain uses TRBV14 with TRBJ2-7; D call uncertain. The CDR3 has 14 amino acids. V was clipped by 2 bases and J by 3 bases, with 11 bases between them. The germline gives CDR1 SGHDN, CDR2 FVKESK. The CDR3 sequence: CASSQLGRSYEQYF. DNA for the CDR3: TGTGCCAGCAGCCAACTCGGACGGAGCTACGAGCAGTACTTC. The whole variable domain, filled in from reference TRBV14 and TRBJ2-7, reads EAGVTQFPSHSVIEKGQTVTLRCDPISGHDNLYWYRRVMGKEIKFLLHFVKESKQDESGMPNNRFLAERTGGTYSTLKVQPAELEDSGVYFCASSQLGRSYEQYFGPGTRLTVT.

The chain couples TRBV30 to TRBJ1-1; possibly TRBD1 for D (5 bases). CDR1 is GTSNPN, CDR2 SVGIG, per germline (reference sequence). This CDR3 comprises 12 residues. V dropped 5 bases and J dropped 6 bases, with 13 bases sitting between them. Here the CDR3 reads CAWDGQGSEAFF. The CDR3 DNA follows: TGTGCCTGGGACGGACAAGGCTCTGAAGCTTTCTTT. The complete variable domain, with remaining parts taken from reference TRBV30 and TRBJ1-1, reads SQTIHQWPATLVQPVGSPLSLECTVEGTSNPNLYWYRQAAGRGLQLLFYSVGIGQISSEVPQNLSASRPQDRQFILSSKKLLLSDSGFYLCAWDGQGSEAFFGQGTRLTVV.

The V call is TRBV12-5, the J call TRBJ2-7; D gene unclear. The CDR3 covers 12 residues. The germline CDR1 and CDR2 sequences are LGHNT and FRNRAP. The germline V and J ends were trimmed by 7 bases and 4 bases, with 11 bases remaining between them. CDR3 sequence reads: CASAMAGYEQYF. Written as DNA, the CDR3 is TGTGCTAGTGCGATGGCCGGGTACGAGCAGTACTTC.

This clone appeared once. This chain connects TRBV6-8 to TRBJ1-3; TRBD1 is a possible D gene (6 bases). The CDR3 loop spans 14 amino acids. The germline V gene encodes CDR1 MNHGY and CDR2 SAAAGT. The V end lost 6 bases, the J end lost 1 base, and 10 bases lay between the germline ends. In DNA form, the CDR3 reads TGTGCCAGCAGACGGACAGAGTCTGGAAACACCATATATTTT. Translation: CASRRTESGNTIYF.

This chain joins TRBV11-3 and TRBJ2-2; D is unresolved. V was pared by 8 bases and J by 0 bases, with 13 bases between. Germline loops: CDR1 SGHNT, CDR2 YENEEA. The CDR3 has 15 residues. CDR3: CASAKWGTNTGELFF. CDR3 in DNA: TGTGCCAGCGCGAAGTGGGGAACGAACACCGGGGAGCTGTTTTTT.

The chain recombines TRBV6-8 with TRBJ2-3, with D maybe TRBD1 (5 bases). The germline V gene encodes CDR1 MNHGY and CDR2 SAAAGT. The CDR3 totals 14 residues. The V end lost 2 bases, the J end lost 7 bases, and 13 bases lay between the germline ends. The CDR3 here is CASSYGRAANTQYF. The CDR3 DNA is TGTGCCAGCAGTTACGGCAGGGCCGCTAATACGCAGTATTTT.

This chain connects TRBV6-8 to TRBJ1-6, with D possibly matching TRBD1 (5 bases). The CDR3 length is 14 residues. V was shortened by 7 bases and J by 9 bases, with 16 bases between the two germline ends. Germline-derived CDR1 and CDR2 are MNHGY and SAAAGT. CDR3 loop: CASNVGVGGSPLHF. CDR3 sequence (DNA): TGTGCCAGCAACGTAGGGGTTGGCGGTTCACCCCTCCACTTT.

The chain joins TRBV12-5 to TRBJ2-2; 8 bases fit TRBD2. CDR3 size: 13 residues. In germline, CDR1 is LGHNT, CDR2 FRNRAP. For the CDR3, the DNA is TGTGCCACCCAAGCGGGAGTGGCCGGGGAGCTGTTTTTT. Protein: CATQAGVAGELFF. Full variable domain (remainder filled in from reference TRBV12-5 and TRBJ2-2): DARVTQTPRHKVTEMGQEVTMRCQPILGHNTVFWYRQTMMQGLELLAYFRNRAPLDDSGMPKDRFSAEMPDATLATLKIQPSEPRDSAVYFCATQAGVAGELFFGEGSRLTVL.

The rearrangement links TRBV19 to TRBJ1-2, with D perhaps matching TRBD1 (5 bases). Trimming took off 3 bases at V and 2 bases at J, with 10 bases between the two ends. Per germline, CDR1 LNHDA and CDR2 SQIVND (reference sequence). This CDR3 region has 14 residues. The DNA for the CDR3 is TGTGCCAGTAGTATCCCAGGGTTGAACTATGGCTACACCTTC. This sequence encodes CASSIPGLNYGYTF.

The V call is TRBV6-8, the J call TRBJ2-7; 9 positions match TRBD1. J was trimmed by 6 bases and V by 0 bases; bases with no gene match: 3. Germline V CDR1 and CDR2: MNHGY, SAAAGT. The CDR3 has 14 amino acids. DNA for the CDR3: TGTGCCAGCAGTTACTCCCAGGACAGGGGCGAGCAGTACGTC. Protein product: CASSYSQDRGEQYV.

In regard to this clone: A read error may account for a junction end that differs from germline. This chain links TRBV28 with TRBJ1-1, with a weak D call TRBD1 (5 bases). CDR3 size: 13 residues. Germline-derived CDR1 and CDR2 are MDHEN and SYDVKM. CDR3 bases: TGTGCCAGCAGTGTCCGGGACTCCCGAAGTGGGATCTTT. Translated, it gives CASSVRDSRSGIF.